The TCR beta chain under discussion was sequenced for a study of blood T cell repertoires in COVID-19. The authors' processing: Reference gene primer amplification yielded estimated nucleated cell counts. The assay was immunoSEQ multiplex PCR, and TCRdb's table has in-frame clones only and misses some. The DNA gave D and trimming, while V, J and clone size come from that table. The sample records 250,000 to 400,000 clones, roughly 88% being singletons. The trim removed 3 bases at V and 1 base at J, leaving 4 bases unmatched. This CDR3 is 15 amino acids long. Germline-derived CDR1 and CDR2 are SGDLS and YYNGEE.

Material: peripheral blood. This chain connects TRBV9 to TRBJ2-3; 8 nucleotides match TRBD2. The TCR comes from a woman aged 30 to 39 with COVID-19, enrolled during active disease. The CDR3 sequence is CASSAERGRTDTQYF. The CDR3 region has the DNA TGTGCCAGCAGCGCGGAGCGGGGGCGCACAGATACGCAGTATTTT.